These 28 T cell receptor beta chains originate from one sample sequenced in a study of T cells after yellow fever vaccination. TCRdb passed the 5' RACE reads through MiXCR, listing each CDR3 protein once. Of about 160,000 distinct CDR3 sequences in the sample, approximately 6.7% were seen once. The source material was CD4+ T cells sorted from PBMCs, sampled 5 to 6 days after the first yellow fever vaccination. The receptor source for this set is a man between 18 and 35 years old who received the YFV17D yellow fever vaccine.

This clonotype was recorded many times. CDR3 residues: CASLPFKGALDTIYF. The CDR3, as DNA: TGTGCCAGCCTTCCGTTTAAAGGGGCCCTAGACACCATATATTTT. This chain connects TRBV6-1 to TRBJ1-3; maybe TRBD1 (5 bases). Deletions cut 8 bases from V and 8 bases from J, with 22 bases between. From germline, CDR1 is MNHNS and CDR2 SASEGT. The CDR3 extends over 15 amino acids.

This clonotype was observed many times. The V gene is TRBV2, the J gene TRBJ2-7, with a possible D match to TRBD2 (5 bases). The CDR3 totals 13 residues. V was clipped by 2 bases and J by 4 bases, with 9 bases between them. The germline gives CDR1 SNHLY, CDR2 FYNNEI. In DNA, the CDR3 is TGTGCCAGCAGTGAATATGGGAGTTACGAGCAGTACGTC. Translated: CASSEYGSYEQYV.

This clonotype was observed many times. The chain joins TRBV5-5 to TRBJ1-5; the D is unclear. Germline V CDR1 and CDR2: SGHKS, YYEKEE (reference sequence). CDR3 length equals 14 residues. Trimming took 2 bases from V and 1 from J, leaving 7 bases between them. In DNA form, the CDR3 reads TGTGCCAGCAGCTTATTGGTGAGCAATCAGCCCCAGCATTTT. Encoded protein: CASSLLVSNQPQHF.

There are many counts of this clonotype. V is TRBV7-2 and J is TRBJ2-5, with D perhaps matching TRBD1 (6 bases). The CDR3 runs 14 residues. The ends were cut back, 2 bases at V and 0 bases at J, with 7 bases in the middle. In germline, CDR1 is SGHTA, CDR2 FQGNSA. The CDR3 is CASSLTGYQETQYF. In DNA form, the CDR3 reads TGTGCCAGCAGCTTAACAGGGTACCAAGAGACCCAGTACTTC.

This clonotype was detected ten times or more. V gene TRBV10-3 combines with J gene TRBJ2-7, with 10 positions matching TRBD1. CDR1 and CDR2 (germline): ENHRY, SYGVKD. Losses at the gene ends were 6 bases for V and 4 bases for J; bases not matched to a gene: 6. There are 14 residues in the CDR3. This CDR3 is CAISAGTGVYEQYF. The DNA of the CDR3 is TGTGCCATCAGCGCCGGGACAGGGGTTTACGAGCAGTACTTC.

In its sample, this clonotype was seen a few times. The chain recombines TRBV14 with TRBJ2-3; TRBD1 agrees at 9 bases. The trim removed 4 bases at V and 6 bases at J, leaving 14 bases unmatched. Germline assignment: CDR1 SGHDN and CDR2 FVKESK. CDR3 length: 17 residues. The CDR3, as DNA: TGTGCCAGCAGCCTAGATTCCGGGACAGGGAAAAGGGATACGCAGTATTTT. Its protein is CASSLDSGTGKRDTQYF.

This clonotype was counted at least ten times. The rearrangement uses TRBV20-1 and TRBJ2-5; TRBD2 aligns across 11 bases. Losses at the gene ends were 5 bases for V and 5 bases for J; bases not matched to a gene: 10. Germline V lookup: CDR1 DFQATT, CDR2 SNEGSKA (reference sequence). The CDR3 totals 15 residues. The CDR3 DNA reads as TGCAGTGCTTCCCTTAGCGGGGGGGCCCGTGAGACCCAGTACTTC. Translating it yields CSASLSGGARETQYF.

This clonotype has just a few counts. The CDR3 DNA is TGCGCCAGCAGCCGGACCGGGACAGTGCAAGAGACCCAGTACTTC. Translating it yields CASSRTGTVQETQYF. V gene TRBV4-1 combines with J gene TRBJ2-5, with 7 bases aligning to TRBD1. The trim removed 4 bases at V and 2 bases at J, leaving 7 bases unmatched. The CDR3 sequence is 15 residues long. CDR1 and CDR2 (germline): MGHRA, YSYEKL.

V and J are TRBV5-1 and TRBJ2-1; maybe TRBD2 (7 bases). CDR3 length equals 17 residues. Between the trimmed V and J ends, which lost 4 bases and 4 bases, there was a span of 21 bases. Germline V gives CDR1 SGHRS, CDR2 YFSETQ. CDR3 bases: TGCGCCAGCAGCGCCGAACCACGGGGGGCCAATTACAATGAGCAGTTCTTC. Translation: CASSAEPRGANYNEQFF.

This clonotype was seen ten or more times. The chain uses TRBV7-2 and TRBJ2-2; D not certain. Germline CDR1 SGHTA, CDR2 FQGNSA. V lost 5 bases and J 6 bases, leaving 16 bases between the germline ends. The CDR3 has 15 amino acids. The CDR3 sequence: CASSLVDGGAGELFF. The CDR3 DNA reads TGTGCCAGCAGCCTAGTCGACGGTGGGGCCGGGGAGCTGTTTTTT.

This clonotype turned up a few times. The chain couples TRBV6-5 to TRBJ1-1, with D possibly matching TRBD1 (6 bases). Per the germline V gene, CDR1 is MNHEY and CDR2 is SVGAGI. The CDR3 consists of 18 residues. V lost 0 bases to trimming and J lost 7 bases, with 24 bases between them. This CDR3 is CASSYSFLLTGLGGEAFF. The CDR3 DNA sequence: TGTGCCAGCAGTTACTCGTTCCTACTAACAGGGTTAGGAGGTGAAGCTTTCTTT.

At least ten counts were recorded for this clonotype. V usage is TRBV29-1 and J usage is TRBJ1-1; 12 nucleotides match TRBD1. V trimming: 7 bases; J trimming: 4 bases; junction bases outside the gene matches: 10. The V gene's germline CDR1 is SQVTM and CDR2 ANQGSEA. CDR3 length: 15 amino acids. In DNA form, the CDR3 reads TGCAGCGCCGCACCGGGACAGGGGGCCGGCACTGAAGCTTTCTTT. Amino acids: CSAAPGQGAGTEAFF.

This clonotype was counted only a few times. The chain joins TRBV6-2 or TRBV6-3 to TRBJ1-5; 12 bases line up with TRBD1. V trimming: 7 bases; J trimming: 7 bases; junction bases outside the gene matches: 14. Per germline, CDR1 MNHEY and CDR2 SVGEGT. The CDR3 loop spans 17 amino acids. CDR3 residues: CASTATGTGGAWQPQHF. CDR3 nucleotide sequence: TGTGCCAGCACTGCGACCGGGACAGGGGGCGCCTGGCAGCCCCAGCATTTT.

This clonotype was counted at least ten times. The genes are TRBV29-1 and TRBJ1-3; D is ambiguous. CDR1 and CDR2 (germline): SQVTM, ANQGSEA. The CDR3 loop spans 13 amino acids. Deletions cut 7 bases from V and 0 bases from J, with 10 bases between. Written as DNA, the CDR3 is TGCAGCGCCCAGGCCCTCTCTGGAAACACCATATATTTT. Amino acids: CSAQALSGNTIYF.

This clonotype was detected ten times or more. V is TRBV7-7 and J is TRBJ2-7, with a weak D call TRBD1 (6 bases). Trimming took 5 bases from V and 3 from J, leaving 14 bases between them. Germline V CDR1 and CDR2: SSHAT, FNYEAQ (reference sequence). This CDR3 spans 14 amino acids. This CDR3 is CASSPVGGFYEQYF. CDR3 sequence (DNA): TGTGCCAGCAGCCCTGTTGGGGGCTTCTACGAGCAGTACTTC.

The table lists this clonotype with many counts. The chain links TRBV5-5 to TRBJ2-5; D assignment may be TRBD1 or TRBD2 (5 bases each). There are 14 residues in the CDR3. Trimming took off 1 base at V and 5 bases at J, with 12 bases between the two ends. Germline CDR1 reads SGHKS; CDR2 reads YYEKEE (reference sequence). The CDR3 loop reads CASSLLGTWETQYF. CDR3 DNA sequence: TGTGCCAGCAGCTTGTTGGGGACCTGGGAGACCCAGTACTTC.

This clonotype appeared many times. This sequence joins TRBV6-5 and TRBJ1-6, with unresolved D. The CDR3 totals 15 residues. CDR1 and CDR2 (germline): MNHEY, SVGAGI. Trimming cost V 3 bases and J 8 bases, with 14 bases left between them. In DNA form, the CDR3 reads TGTGCCAGCAGTTATCGCACTTTGGATTATTCACCCCTCCACTTT. Protein sequence: CASSYRTLDYSPLHF.

The rearrangement joins TRBV6-1 to TRBJ2-5; 9 bases map to TRBD2. The CDR3 runs to 14 residues. Germline lookup yields CDR1 MNHNS and CDR2 SASEGT. Losses at the gene ends were 4 bases for V and 4 bases for J; bases not matched to a gene: 4. CDR3 residues: CASSGGGGSETQYF. The CDR3 bases are TGTGCCAGCAGTGGCGGGGGGGGGTCAGAGACCCAGTACTTC.

This clonotype was counted ten times or more. The DNA for the CDR3 is TGTGCCAGCAGGCAACCGGGACAGGGGTTCAATGAGCAGTTCTTC. Amino acids: CASRQPGQGFNEQFF. The chain joins TRBV6-1 to TRBJ2-1; 10 bases are shared with TRBD1. Germline V gene lookup returns CDR1 MNHNS and CDR2 SASEGT. V lost 6 bases, J lost 6 bases, and 8 bases stayed unmatched. This CDR3 contains 15 residues.

This clonotype was recorded many times. The rearrangement links TRBV29-1 to TRBJ2-7, with TRBD1 as a possible D gene (5 bases). V dropped 1 base and J dropped 3 bases, with 16 bases sitting between them. This CDR3 has 15 residues. Germline V gene data show CDR1 as SQVTM and CDR2 as ANQGSEA. The CDR3 loop reads CSVEVGRGLGYEQYF. As DNA, the CDR3 is TGCAGCGTTGAAGTCGGAAGGGGCCTCGGCTACGAGCAGTACTTC.

This rearrangement joins TRBV2 to TRBJ1-1; 10 bases map to TRBD1. Trimming at V came to 7 bases and at J to 8 bases, leaving 13 bases not matched to a gene. CDR1 and CDR2 (germline): SNHLY, FYNNEI. This CDR3 has 15 amino acids. CDR3 region: CASKIGTGELPEAFF. CDR3 DNA: TGTGCCAGCAAAATCGGGACAGGGGAACTCCCCGAAGCTTTCTTT.

V usage is TRBV5-6 and J usage is TRBJ2-7; D gene unclear. V was cut by 5 bases and J by 6 bases, with 12 bases left in between. The germline V gene encodes CDR1 SGHDT and CDR2 YYEEEE. This CDR3 has 12 residues. For the CDR3, the DNA is TGTGCCAGCAGTCAGAGACTTGGCGAGCAGTACTTC. Amino acid sequence: CASSQRLGEQYF.

The table lists this clonotype with many counts. The chain uses TRBV9 and TRBJ2-5; D remains unclear. The CDR3 extends over 12 amino acids. V lost 3 bases to trimming and J lost 4 bases, with 7 bases between them. Per germline, CDR1 SGDLS and CDR2 YYNGEE. The CDR3 is CASSGARETQYF. In nucleotides, the CDR3 is TGTGCCAGCAGCGGGGCCCGAGAGACCCAGTACTTC.

Only a few counts were recorded for this clonotype. The chain carries TRBV25-1 and TRBJ2-2; TRBD1 matches 7 bases. CDR3 length: 13 amino acids. Germline V CDR1 and CDR2: MGHDK, SYGVNS. J gave up 2 bases and V 10 bases, and 4 bases lay outside the gene matches. The CDR3: CATRDRNTGELFF. The CDR3 DNA reads TGTGCCACCCGGGACAGAAACACCGGGGAGCTGTTTTTT.

As regards this clonotype: A much more abundant neighbour one base away suggests this may be a read error. V usage is TRBV4-3 and J usage is TRBJ1-5, with D unresolved. CDR3 length equals 15 residues. Germline V CDR1 and CDR2: LGHNA, YSLEER. CDR3 in DNA: TGCTCCAGCAGCCAAGGCGAAGGGCGTAATCAGCCCCAGCATTTT. This gives the protein CSSSQGEGRNQPQHF.

This clonotype was observed many times. This chain connects TRBV7-3 to TRBJ2-3; D is uncertain. Germline CDR1 SGHTA, CDR2 FQGTGA. The CDR3 is 13 residues long. V was shortened by 5 bases and J by 2 bases, with 8 bases between the two germline ends. Here the CDR3 reads CASSPRTTDTQYF. CDR3 DNA sequence: TGTGCCAGCAGCCCCAGGACCACAGATACGCAGTATTTT.

There are many counts of this clonotype. The rearrangement links TRBV5-1 to TRBJ1-6; 9 positions match TRBD1. The CDR3 has 15 residues. Germline lookup yields CDR1 SGHRS and CDR2 YFSETQ. V was clipped by 4 bases and J by 9 bases; unmatched bases: 8. CDR3 sequence reads: CASSRGDRDGSPLHF. CDR3 DNA: TGCGCCAGCAGCCGCGGGGACAGGGACGGTTCACCCCTCCACTTT.

The rearrangement joins TRBV9 to TRBJ1-2, with TRBD1 as a possible D gene (6 bases). V lost 0 bases, J lost 7 bases, and 16 bases lay in between. The germline V gene has CDR1 SGDLS and CDR2 YYNGEE. CDR3 size: 15 residues. CDR3 nucleotide sequence: TGTGCCAGCAGCGTAGCACAGGGTATCTGGTTTGGCTACACCTTC. This encodes CASSVAQGIWFGYTF.